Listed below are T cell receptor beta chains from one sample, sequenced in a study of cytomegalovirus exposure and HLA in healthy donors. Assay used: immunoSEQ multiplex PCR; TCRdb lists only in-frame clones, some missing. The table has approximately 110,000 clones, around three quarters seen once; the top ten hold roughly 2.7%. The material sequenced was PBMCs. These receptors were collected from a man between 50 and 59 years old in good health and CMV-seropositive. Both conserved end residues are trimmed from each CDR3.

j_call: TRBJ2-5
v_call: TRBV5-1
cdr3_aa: ASSRLTRDQETQY

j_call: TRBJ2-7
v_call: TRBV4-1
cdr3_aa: ASSQFLAGPSYEQY

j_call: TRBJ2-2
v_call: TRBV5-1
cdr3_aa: ASSLLAGNTGELF

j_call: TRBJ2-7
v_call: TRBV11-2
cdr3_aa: ASSPSPGQGNYEQY

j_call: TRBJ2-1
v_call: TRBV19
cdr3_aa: ASSIDHPPRIGNEQF

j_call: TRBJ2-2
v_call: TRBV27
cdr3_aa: ASRTSTGELF

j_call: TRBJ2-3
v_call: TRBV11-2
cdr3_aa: ASSALLRTDTQY

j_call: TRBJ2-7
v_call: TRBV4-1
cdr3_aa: ASSQALQEPSYEQY

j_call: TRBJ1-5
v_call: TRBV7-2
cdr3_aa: ASSLRDSYNQPQH

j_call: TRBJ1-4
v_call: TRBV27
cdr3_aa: ASSLNRATNEKLF

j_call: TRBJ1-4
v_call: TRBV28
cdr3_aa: ASTTGSTNEKLF

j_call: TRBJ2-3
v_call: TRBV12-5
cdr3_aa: ASGPPDGGGADTQY

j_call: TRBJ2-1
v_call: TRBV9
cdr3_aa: ASSPRVAAQVNEQF

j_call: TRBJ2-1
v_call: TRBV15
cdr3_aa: ATSGPGLAGPNEQF

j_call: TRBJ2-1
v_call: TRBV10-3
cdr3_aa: AISESGEGYEQF

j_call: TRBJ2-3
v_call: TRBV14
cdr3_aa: ASSQLYLTGIKLTDTQY

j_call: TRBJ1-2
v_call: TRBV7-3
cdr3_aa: ASSPRERSGYT

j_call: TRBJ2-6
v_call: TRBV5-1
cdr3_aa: ASSLRSGANGLT